The rows below give T cell receptor beta chains drawn from one sample of a study of T cell changes during pregnancy in multiple sclerosis. Here immunoSEQ multiplex PCR was the method, and the copy in TCRdb shows in-frame clones only, minus some. The data show just under 35,000 clones, approximately 91% seen once. The source was peripheral blood, collected in the second trimester of pregnancy. These receptor sequences come from a female donor in good health, enrolled as a control in a pregnancy study. CDR3s include the opening cysteine and the closing phenylalanine or tryptophan. D genes are given only for firm matches. A row's size may be missing; if present it is once, few, many or a size class.

V	D	size	J	CDR3	DNA
TRBV7-9	NA	few	TRBJ2-7	CASSLAGRVDEQYF	TGTGCCAGCAGCTTAGCCGGCAGGGTCGACGAGCAGTACTTC
TRBV28	TRBD1	few	TRBJ1-6	CASSGQGMHF	TGTGCCAGCAGTGGACAGGGGATGCACTTT
TRBV19	NA	NA	TRBJ2-6	CASSVQGPPGANVLTF	TGTGCCAGTAGTGTGCAGGGGCCGCCGGGGGCCAACGTCCTGACTTTC
TRBV30	NA	NA	TRBJ2-2	CAWSGGLLSNYGELFF	TGTGCCTGGAGCGGCGGACTCTTATCAAATTACGGGGAGCTGTTTTTT
TRBV6-1	NA	NA	TRBJ2-7	CASSEKGLGYHEQYF	TGTGCCAGCAGTGAAAAAGGCCTGGGCTACCACGAGCAGTACTTC
TRBV6-1	NA	NA	TRBJ2-7	CASRTVLYEQYF	TGTGCCAGCAGAACGGTCCTCTACGAGCAGTACTTC
TRBV6-4	TRBD1	NA	TRBJ2-2	CASSSDRDPGELFF	TGTGCCAGCAGCTCCGACAGGGACCCCGGGGAGCTGTTTTTT
TRBV12-5	NA	NA	TRBJ2-7	CASGLVQSQGSYEQYF	TGTGCTAGTGGTTTGGTACAGAGCCAGGGGTCCTACGAGCAGTACTTC
TRBV5-1	NA	NA	TRBJ2-3	CASSLPGPTDTQYF	TGCGCCAGCAGCCTCCCGGGTCCAACAGATACGCAGTATTTT
TRBV28	TRBD1	NA	TRBJ1-4	CASSSIRQGAREKLFF	TGTGCCAGCAGCTCCATCCGACAGGGGGCAAGGGAAAAACTGTTTTTT
TRBV5-1	TRBD2	NA	TRBJ2-7	CASSLASGGAYEQYF	TGCGCCAGCAGCTTGGCCAGCGGGGGGGCCTACGAGCAGTACTTC
TRBV7-9	NA	NA	TRBJ2-7	CASSPTAVAHEQYF	TGTGCCAGCAGCCCAACTGCGGTAGCCCACGAGCAGTACTTC
TRBV7-6	TRBD2	NA	TRBJ2-3	CASSSPGTSGRGGTDTQYF	TGTGCCAGCAGCTCCCCCGGGACTAGCGGGAGGGGCGGGACAGATACGCAGTATTTT
TRBV29-1	NA	NA	TRBJ2-1	CSDLRTDSSYNEQFF	TGCAGCGATCTCCGGACAGACAGCTCCTACAATGAGCAGTTCTTC
TRBV6-4	NA	NA	TRBJ2-2	CASSDSETGPSGELFF	TGTGCCAGCAGTGACTCAGAGACAGGTCCTAGCGGGGAGCTGTTTTTT
TRBV6-1	NA	NA	TRBJ1-1	CASTQVFLGGEAFF	TGTGCCAGCACCCAAGTCTTTCTTGGGGGGGAAGCTTTCTTT